This entry describes one T cell receptor (beta chain). This sample stems from a study of blood T cell repertoires in COVID-19. Study-wide context: Whether acute or convalescent, the COVID-19 samples came from the United States, Italy and Spain. PBMCs, B-cell-depleted T cells, or T cells were the source of the cDNA or gDNA that made up the material.

In the original processing: Counts of nucleated cells, estimated from reference gene primer amplification, were obtained. Here immunoSEQ multiplex PCR was the method, and the copy in TCRdb shows in-frame clones only, minus some. That table furnishes V, J and clone size, whereas the DNA furnished D and trimming. The table shows 190,000 or so clones, with just under 90% occurring only once. Germline lookup yields CDR1 MDHEN and CDR2 SYDVKM. This CDR3 is 14 amino acids long. V was cut by 6 bases and J by 4 bases, with 16 bases left in between. The sequence derives from a woman younger than 30 who had recovered from COVID-19. The J gene is TRBJ2-7, the V gene TRBV28; D is unresolved. Sequencing input: peripheral blood. The DNA for the CDR3 is TGTGCCAGCAGCACGACTGCACCGAGATACGAGCAGTACGTC. It specifies CASSTTAPRYEQYV.